A selection of T cell receptor beta chains follows, all from one sample in a study of Ad26.COV2.S vaccination and SARS-CoV-2 variants. Method: immunoSEQ multiplex PCR; TCRdb's copy keeps in-frame clones and lacks some. The repertoire includes roughly 300,000 clones, about 86% of them detected once, and roughly 10% sits in the top ten. The sample consisted of peripheral blood, taken in a trial of Ad26.COV2.S vaccine versus placebo. These receptors all come from a person between 18 and 65 years old who received the Ad26.COV2.S COVID-19 vaccine or a placebo. The CDR3 runs from the conserved cysteine through the conserved F or W. D genes are given only for firm matches. Expanded clones are given a class, and other clones once, few, many or no size at all.

>TRBV5-8|.|.|TRBJ2-1
CASSLSRGSYNEQFF
TGTGCCAGCAGCCTAAGCCGGGGGTCCTACAATGAGCAGTTCTTC
>TRBV12-3/TRBV12-4|few|TRBD1|TRBJ1-1
CASSFGTAEAFF
TGTGCCAGCAGTTTTGGGACAGCTGAAGCTTTCTTT
>TRBV11-2|.|TRBD1|TRBJ2-7
CASSLGTGSWYEQYF
TGTGCCAGCAGCCTAGGGACAGGGAGTTGGTACGAGCAGTACTTC
>TRBV19|.|TRBD2|TRBJ2-1
CASSIDGGGRNEQFF
TGTGCCAGTAGTATAGATGGCGGGGGGAGGAATGAGCAGTTCTTC
>TRBV20-1|.|.|TRBJ2-5
CSARNRETQYF
TGCAGTGCTAGGAATAGGGAGACCCAGTACTTC
>TRBV11-2|.|TRBD1|TRBJ2-1
CASSLVQGPVEQFF
TGTGCCAGCAGCTTAGTACAGGGGCCCGTTGAGCAGTTCTTC
>TRBV25-1|.|TRBD2|TRBJ2-1
CASSDRLAGRDNEQFF
TGTGCCAGCAGTGATCGACTAGCGGGAAGGGACAATGAGCAGTTCTTC
>TRBV6-6|.|TRBD2|TRBJ2-7
CASRAGTTYEQYF
TGTGCCAGCAGGGCCGGGACTACCTACGAGCAGTACTTC
>TRBV19|.|.|TRBJ1-5
CASSIPGKNQPQHF
TGTGCCAGTAGTATTCCAGGGAAGAATCAGCCCCAGCATTTT
>TRBV27|.|.|TRBJ2-1
CASSLLSVLRSYNEQFF
TGTGCCAGCAGTTTATTGTCGGTACTGCGTTCCTACAATGAGCAGTTCTTC
>TRBV5-1|.|TRBD1|TRBJ2-3
CASSAVPGQGPTDTQYF
TGCGCCAGCAGCGCCGTCCCGGGACAGGGGCCCACAGATACGCAGTATTTT
>TRBV24-1|.|.|TRBJ2-3
CATSDLRGTDTQYF
TGTGCCACCAGTGATTTGCGAGGTACGGATACGCAGTATTTT
>TRBV7-2|once|.|TRBJ1-1
CASSRFMNTEAFF
TGTGCCAGCAGCAGATTCATGAACACTGAAGCTTTCTTT
>TRBV7-8|.|TRBD1|TRBJ2-3
CASRSGTGTSTDTQYF
TGTGCCAGCAGGTCCGGGACAGGTACTAGCACAGATACGCAGTATTTT
>TRBV28|.|TRBD1|TRBJ1-1
CASSLGDRGTEAFF
TGTGCCAGCAGTTTGGGGGACAGAGGGACTGAAGCTTTCTTT
>TRBV7-8|once|.|TRBJ2-1
CASSSFRAGRDNEQFF
TGTGCCAGCAGCTCCTTCCGGGCGGGAAGGGACAATGAGCAGTTCTTC
>TRBV6-2/TRBV6-3|.|TRBD1|TRBJ2-7
CASSSGTANTYEQYF
TGTGCCAGCAGTTCCGGGACAGCGAACACCTACGAGCAGTACTTC
>TRBV5-1|.|TRBD1|TRBJ2-5
CASSFSTGGAETQYF
TGCGCCAGCAGCTTCTCTACAGGGGGCGCAGAGACCCAGTACTTC
>TRBV21-1|.|.|TRBJ2-7
CASSTRDRGQTLSYEQYF
TGTGCCAGCAGCACCCGGGACAGGGGGCAAACCCTCTCCTACGAGCAGTACTTC
>TRBV29-1|.|.|TRBJ1-2
CSVEVSGAGYTF
TGCAGCGTTGAAGTATCAGGGGCTGGCTACACCTTC
>TRBV7-6|.|TRBD2|TRBJ2-3
CASSLASSSGSSDTQYF
TGTGCCAGCAGCTTAGCGTCGAGTAGCGGGAGTAGCGATACGCAGTATTTT
>TRBV3-1/TRBV3-2|.|.|TRBJ1-1
CASSQEGLRNTEAFF
TGTGCCAGCAGCCAAGAGGGGCTCAGGAACACTGAAGCTTTCTTT
>TRBV6-6|.|.|TRBJ1-2
CASSSHLNYGYTF
TGTGCCAGCAGTTCACACTTAAACTATGGCTACACCTTC
>TRBV28|.|.|TRBJ1-1
CASSLLSRAGTEAFF
TGTGCCAGCAGTTTATTGTCCAGGGCCGGCACTGAAGCTTTCTTT
>TRBV28|.|TRBD1|TRBJ1-4
CASSMLTGLNEKLFF
TGTGCCAGCAGTATGCTGACAGGGCTTAATGAAAAACTGTTTTTT
>TRBV5-1|.|.|TRBJ2-7
CASSLETGSYEQYF
TGCGCCAGCAGCTTGGAGACAGGCTCCTACGAGCAGTACTTC
>TRBV7-9|.|TRBD2|TRBJ2-1
CASSLIAGARNEQFF
TGTGCCAGCAGCTTAATAGCGGGAGCTCGCAATGAGCAGTTCTTC
>TRBV18|.|TRBD1|TRBJ2-3
CASSQGQGRTDTQYF
TGTGCCAGCTCACAAGGACAGGGCCGCACAGATACGCAGTATTTT